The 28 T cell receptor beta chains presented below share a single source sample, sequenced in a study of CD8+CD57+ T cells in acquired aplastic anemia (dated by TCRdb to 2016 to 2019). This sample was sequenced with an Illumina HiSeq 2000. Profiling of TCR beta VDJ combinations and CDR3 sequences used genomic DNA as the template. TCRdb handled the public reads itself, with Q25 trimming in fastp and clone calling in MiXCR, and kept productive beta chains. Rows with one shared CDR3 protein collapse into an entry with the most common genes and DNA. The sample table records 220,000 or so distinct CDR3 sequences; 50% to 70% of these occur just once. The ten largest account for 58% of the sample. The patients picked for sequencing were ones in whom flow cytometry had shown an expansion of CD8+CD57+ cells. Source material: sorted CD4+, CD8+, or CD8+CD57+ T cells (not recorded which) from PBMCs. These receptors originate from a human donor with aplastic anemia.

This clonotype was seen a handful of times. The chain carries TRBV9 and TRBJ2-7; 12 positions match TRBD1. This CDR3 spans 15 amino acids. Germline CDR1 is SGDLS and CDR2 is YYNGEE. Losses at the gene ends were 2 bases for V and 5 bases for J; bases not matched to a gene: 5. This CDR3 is CASSVHGTGGDEQYF. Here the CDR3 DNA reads TGTGCCAGCAGCGTGCACGGGACAGGGGGCGACGAGCAGTACTTC.

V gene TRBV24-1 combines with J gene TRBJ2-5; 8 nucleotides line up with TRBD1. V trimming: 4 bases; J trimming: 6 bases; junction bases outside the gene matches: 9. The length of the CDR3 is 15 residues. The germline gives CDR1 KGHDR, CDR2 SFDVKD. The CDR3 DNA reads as TGTGCCACCAGTGACCCCGGACAGGGAGGAAAGACCCAGTACTTC. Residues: CATSDPGQGGKTQYF.

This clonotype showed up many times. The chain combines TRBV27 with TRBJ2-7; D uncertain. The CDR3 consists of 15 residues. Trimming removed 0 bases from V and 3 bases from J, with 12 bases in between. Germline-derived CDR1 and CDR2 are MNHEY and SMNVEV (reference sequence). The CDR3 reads CASSLSIGQSYEQYF. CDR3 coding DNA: TGTGCCAGCAGTTTATCGATAGGGCAGAGCTACGAGCAGTACTTC.

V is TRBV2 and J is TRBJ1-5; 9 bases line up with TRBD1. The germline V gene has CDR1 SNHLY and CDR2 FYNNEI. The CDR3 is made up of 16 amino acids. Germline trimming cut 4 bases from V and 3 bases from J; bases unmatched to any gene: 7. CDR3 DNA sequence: TGTGCCAGCAGTGTTCGGACAGGGGATGACAATCAGCCCCAGCATTTT. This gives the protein CASSVRTGDDNQPQHF.

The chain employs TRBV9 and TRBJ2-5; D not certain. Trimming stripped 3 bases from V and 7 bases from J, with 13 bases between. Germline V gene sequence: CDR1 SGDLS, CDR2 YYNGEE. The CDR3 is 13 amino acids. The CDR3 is CASSDAVRGTQYF. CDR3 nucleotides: TGTGCCAGCAGCGATGCTGTTCGAGGGACCCAGTACTTC.

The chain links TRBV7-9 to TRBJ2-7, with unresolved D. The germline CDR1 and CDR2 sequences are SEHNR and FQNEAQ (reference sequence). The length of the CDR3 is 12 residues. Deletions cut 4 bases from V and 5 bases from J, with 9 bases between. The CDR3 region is CASSSDTHEQYF. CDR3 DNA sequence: TGTGCCAGCAGCTCCGATACCCACGAGCAGTACTTC.

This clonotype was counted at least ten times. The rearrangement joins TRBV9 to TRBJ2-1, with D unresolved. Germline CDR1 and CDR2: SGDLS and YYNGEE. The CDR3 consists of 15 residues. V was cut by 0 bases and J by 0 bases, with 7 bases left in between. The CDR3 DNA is TGTGCCAGCAGCGTAGGCTTTAGCTCCTACAATGAGCAGTTCTTC. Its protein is CASSVGFSSYNEQFF.

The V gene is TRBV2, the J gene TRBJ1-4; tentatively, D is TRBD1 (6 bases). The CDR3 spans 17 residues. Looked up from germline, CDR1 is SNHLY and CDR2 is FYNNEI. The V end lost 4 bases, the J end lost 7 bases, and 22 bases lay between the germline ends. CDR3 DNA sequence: TGTGCCAGCAGTGCCGGGACTAGCGGGGGGGCCGGTGAAAAACTGTTTTTT. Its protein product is CASSAGTSGGAGEKLFF.

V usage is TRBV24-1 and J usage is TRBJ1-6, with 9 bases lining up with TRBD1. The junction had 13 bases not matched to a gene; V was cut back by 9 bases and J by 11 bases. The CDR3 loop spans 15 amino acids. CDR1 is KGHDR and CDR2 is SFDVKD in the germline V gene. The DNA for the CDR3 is TGTGCCACCTCCACCCGAAACAGGGGGCCTCCACCCCTCCACTTT. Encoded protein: CATSTRNRGPPPLHF.

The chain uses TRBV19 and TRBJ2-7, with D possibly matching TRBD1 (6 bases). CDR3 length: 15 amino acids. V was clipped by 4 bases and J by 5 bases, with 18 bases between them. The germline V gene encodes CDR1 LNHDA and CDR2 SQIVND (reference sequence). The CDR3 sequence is CASSNRQATLDEQYF. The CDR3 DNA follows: TGTGCCAGTAGTAACCGACAGGCGACTCTGGACGAGCAGTACTTC.

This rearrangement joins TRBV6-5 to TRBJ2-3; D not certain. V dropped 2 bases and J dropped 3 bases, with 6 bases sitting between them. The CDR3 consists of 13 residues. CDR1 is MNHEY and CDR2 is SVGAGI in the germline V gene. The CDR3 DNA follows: TGTGCCAGCAGTTACGAAATTACAGATACGCAGTATTTT. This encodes CASSYEITDTQYF.

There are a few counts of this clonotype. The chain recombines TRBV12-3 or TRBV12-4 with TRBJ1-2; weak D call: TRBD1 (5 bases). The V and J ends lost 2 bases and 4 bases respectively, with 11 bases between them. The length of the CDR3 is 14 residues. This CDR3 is CASSLRQGPYGYTF. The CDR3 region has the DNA TGTGCCAGCAGTTTAAGGCAGGGCCCCTATGGCTACACCTTC.

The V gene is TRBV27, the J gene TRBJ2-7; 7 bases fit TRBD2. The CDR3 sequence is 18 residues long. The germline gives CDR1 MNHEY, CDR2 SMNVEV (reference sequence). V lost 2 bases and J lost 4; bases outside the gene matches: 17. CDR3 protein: CASSLKSGWAGLRYEQYF. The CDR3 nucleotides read TGTGCCAGCAGTTTAAAGTCCGGGTGGGCGGGACTACGTTACGAGCAGTACTTC.

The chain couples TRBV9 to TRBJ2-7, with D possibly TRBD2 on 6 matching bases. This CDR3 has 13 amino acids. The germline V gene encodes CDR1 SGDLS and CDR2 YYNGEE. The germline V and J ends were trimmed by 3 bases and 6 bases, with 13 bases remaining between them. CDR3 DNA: TGTGCCAGCAGCGCGGGTAGCGGAGGCGAGCAGTACTTC. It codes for CASSAGSGGEQYF.

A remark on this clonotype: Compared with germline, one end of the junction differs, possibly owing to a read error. CDR3 bases: TGTACCACCAGCAGCTCCCCGGACGTCAGCTCCTACAATGAGCAGTTCTTC. Protein product: CTTSSSPDVSSYNEQFF. The chain carries TRBV15 and TRBJ2-1, with D unresolved. This CDR3 is 17 amino acids long. Per germline, CDR1 LNHNV and CDR2 YYDKDF (reference sequence).

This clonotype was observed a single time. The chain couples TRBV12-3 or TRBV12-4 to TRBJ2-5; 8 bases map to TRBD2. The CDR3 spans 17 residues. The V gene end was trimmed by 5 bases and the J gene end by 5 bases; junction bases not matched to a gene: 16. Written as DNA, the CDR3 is TGTGCCAGCAGTCCCGGACCAGCGGGGGCCGGGGGGGAGACCCAGTACTTC. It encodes CASSPGPAGAGGETQYF.

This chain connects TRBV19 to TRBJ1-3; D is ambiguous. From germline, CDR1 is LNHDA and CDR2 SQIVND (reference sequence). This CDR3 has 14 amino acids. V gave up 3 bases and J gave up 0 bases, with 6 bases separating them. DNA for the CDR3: TGTGCCAGTAGTATGGCAGGCTCTGGAAACACCATATATTTT. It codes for CASSMAGSGNTIYF.

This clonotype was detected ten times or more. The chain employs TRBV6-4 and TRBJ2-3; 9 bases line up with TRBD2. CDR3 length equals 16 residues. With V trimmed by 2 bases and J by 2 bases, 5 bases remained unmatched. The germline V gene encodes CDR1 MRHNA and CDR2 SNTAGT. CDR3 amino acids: CASSDGVAGDTDTQYF. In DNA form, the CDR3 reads TGTGCCAGCAGTGACGGGGTAGCGGGAGACACAGATACGCAGTATTTT.

Written as DNA, the CDR3 is TGTGCCATCAGTACCGACGGGAGCAATCAGCCCCAGCATTTT. Residues: CAISTDGSNQPQHF. The chain is built from TRBV10-3 and TRBJ1-5; D gene unclear. Per the germline V gene, CDR1 is ENHRY and CDR2 is SYGVKD. The V and J ends lost 5 bases and 1 base respectively, with 9 bases between them. This CDR3 has 14 amino acids.

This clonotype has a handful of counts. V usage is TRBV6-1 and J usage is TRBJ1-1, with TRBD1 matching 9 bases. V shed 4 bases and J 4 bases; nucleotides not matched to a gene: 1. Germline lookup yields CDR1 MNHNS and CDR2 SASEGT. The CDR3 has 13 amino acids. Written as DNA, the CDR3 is TGTGCCAGCAGTGGGACAGGGGTCACTGAAGCTTTCTTT. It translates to CASSGTGVTEAFF.

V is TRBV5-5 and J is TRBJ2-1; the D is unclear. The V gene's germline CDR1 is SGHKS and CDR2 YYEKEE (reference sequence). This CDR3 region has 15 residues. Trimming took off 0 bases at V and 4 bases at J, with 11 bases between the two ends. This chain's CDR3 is CASSLVILPYNEQFF. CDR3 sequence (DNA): TGTGCCAGCAGCTTGGTAATCTTGCCGTACAATGAGCAGTTCTTC.

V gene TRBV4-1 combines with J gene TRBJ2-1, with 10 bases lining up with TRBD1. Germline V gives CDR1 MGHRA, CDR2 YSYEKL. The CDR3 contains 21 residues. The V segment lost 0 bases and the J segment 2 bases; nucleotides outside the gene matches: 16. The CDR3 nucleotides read TGCGCCAGCAGCCAAGATATAGGGGGACAGGGGAGGATTACAACCTACAATGAGCAGTTCTTC. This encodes CASSQDIGGQGRITTYNEQFF.

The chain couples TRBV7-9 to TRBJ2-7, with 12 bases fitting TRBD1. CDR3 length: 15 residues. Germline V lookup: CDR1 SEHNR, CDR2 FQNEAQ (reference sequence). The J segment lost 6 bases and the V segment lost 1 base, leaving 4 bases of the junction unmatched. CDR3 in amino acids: CASSLGGDRGREQYF. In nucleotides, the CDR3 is TGTGCCAGCAGCTTAGGAGGGGACAGGGGGCGCGAGCAGTACTTC. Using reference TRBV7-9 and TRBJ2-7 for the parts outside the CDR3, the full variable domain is DTGVSQNPRHKITKRGQNVTFRCDPISEHNRLYWYRQTLGQGPEFLTYFQNEAQLEKSRLLSDRFSAERPKGSFSTLEIQRTEQGDSAMYLCASSLGGDRGREQYFGPGTRLTVT.

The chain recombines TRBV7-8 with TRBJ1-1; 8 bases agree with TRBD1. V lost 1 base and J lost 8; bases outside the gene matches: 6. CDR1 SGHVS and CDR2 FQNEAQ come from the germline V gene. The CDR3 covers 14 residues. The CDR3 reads CASSLEFGDREAFF. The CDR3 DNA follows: TGTGCCAGCAGCTTAGAATTTGGGGACAGGGAAGCTTTCTTT. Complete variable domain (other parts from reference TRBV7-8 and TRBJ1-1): GAGVSQSPRYKVAKRGQDVALRCDPISGHVSLFWYQQALGQGPEFLTYFQNEAQLDKSGLPSDRFFAERPEGSVSTLKIQRTQQEDSAVYLCASSLEFGDREAFFGQGTRLTVV.

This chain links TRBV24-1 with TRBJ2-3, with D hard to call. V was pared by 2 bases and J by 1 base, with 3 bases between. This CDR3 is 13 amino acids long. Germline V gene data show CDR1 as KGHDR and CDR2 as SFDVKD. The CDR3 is CATSDSCTDTQYF. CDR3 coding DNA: TGTGCCACCAGTGATTCGTGCACAGATACGCAGTATTTT.

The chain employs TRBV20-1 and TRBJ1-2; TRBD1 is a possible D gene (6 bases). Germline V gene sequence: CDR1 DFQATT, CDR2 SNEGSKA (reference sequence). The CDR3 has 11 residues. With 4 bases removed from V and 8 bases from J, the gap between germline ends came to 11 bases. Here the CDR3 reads CSANRQEGYTF. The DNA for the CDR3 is TGCAGTGCTAATCGACAGGAAGGCTACACCTTC.

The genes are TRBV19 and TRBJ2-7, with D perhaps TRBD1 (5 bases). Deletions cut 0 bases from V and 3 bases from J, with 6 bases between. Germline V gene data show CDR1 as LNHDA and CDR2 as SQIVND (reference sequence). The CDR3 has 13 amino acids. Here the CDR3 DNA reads TGTGCCAGTAGTATAGATGGACACTACGAGCAGTACTTC. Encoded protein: CASSIDGHYEQYF.

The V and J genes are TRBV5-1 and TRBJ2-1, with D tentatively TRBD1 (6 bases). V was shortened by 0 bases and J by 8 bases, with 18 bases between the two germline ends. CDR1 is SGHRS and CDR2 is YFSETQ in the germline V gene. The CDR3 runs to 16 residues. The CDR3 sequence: CASSLGRGTRSDEQFF. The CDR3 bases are TGCGCCAGCAGCTTGGGAAGGGGGACACGAAGCGATGAGCAGTTCTTC.